A single sample gave rise to the 9 T cell receptor beta chains below, sequenced in a study of T cell changes during pregnancy in multiple sclerosis. The method was immunoSEQ multiplex PCR; TCRdb's version includes in-frame clones alone and lacks a portion of them. The repertoire includes 80,000 to 130,000 clones, about 94% of them detected once, and about 0.9% sits in the top ten. This material consisted of peripheral blood, taken before pregnancy. The receptor source for this set is a female donor with multiple sclerosis, enrolled in a pregnancy study.

The chain combines TRBV6-5 with TRBJ2-1, with D unresolved. Germline CDR1 reads MNHEY; CDR2 reads SVGAGI. Trimming pared 2 bases from V and 0 bases from J, leaving 11 bases between. The CDR3 length is 16 residues. CDR3 in amino acids: CASSYRFPISYNEQFF. The CDR3 coding sequence is TGTGCCAGCAGTTACCGGTTCCCGATCTCCTACAATGAGCAGTTCTTC.

The chain recombines TRBV5-1 with TRBJ1-2, with 8 bases lining up with TRBD1. The CDR3 contains 17 residues. The J segment lost 7 bases and the V segment lost 3 bases, leaving 17 bases of the junction unmatched. Germline V gives CDR1 SGHRS, CDR2 YFSETQ. The CDR3 spells CASSSAGGAPFLGGYTF. The CDR3 nucleotides are TGCGCCAGCAGCTCCGCAGGGGGCGCCCCGTTCTTGGGTGGCTACACCTTC.

The chain combines TRBV2 with TRBJ2-1; 7 bases are shared with TRBD1. CDR1 is SNHLY, CDR2 FYNNEI, per germline. CDR3 length: 15 residues. V gave up 1 base and J gave up 6 bases; unmatched junction bases: 6. The CDR3 nucleotides are TGTGCCAGCAGTGAAGGCAGGGGGATTCTCAATGAGCAGTTCTTC. Translated, it gives CASSEGRGILNEQFF.

This clone occurred once. This chain connects TRBV9 to TRBJ2-3, with a tentative D call TRBD2 (6 bases). The CDR3 runs to 18 residues. V was shortened by 1 base and J by 1 base, with 19 bases between the two germline ends. The germline V gene encodes CDR1 SGDLS and CDR2 YYNGEE. The CDR3 coding sequence is TGTGCCAGCAGCGTACCCCTGGAGGGCCCTAGTGGCACAGATACGCAGTATTTT. It encodes CASSVPLEGPSGTDTQYF.

The chain links TRBV15 to TRBJ2-5; possible D gene TRBD1, 8 bases. V lost 0 bases and J lost 1, with 24 bases in between. The V gene's germline CDR1 is LNHNV and CDR2 YYDKDF (reference sequence). CDR3 length equals 20 residues. CDR3 amino acids: CATSRDGQGLLQNSQETQYF. DNA of the CDR3: TGTGCCACCAGCAGAGATGGACAGGGACTACTGCAAAACTCCCAAGAGACCCAGTACTTC. Looking up the rest from reference TRBV15 and TRBJ2-5 gives the full variable domain: DAMVIQNPRYQVTQFGKPVTLSCSQTLNHNVMYWYQQKSSQAPKLLFHYYDKDFNNEADTPDNFQSRRPNTSFCFLDIRSPGLGDTAMYLCATSRDGQGLLQNSQETQYFGPGTRLLVL.

The chain has TRBV19 and TRBJ1-1; D not certain. V lost 10 bases and J lost 5, with 14 bases in between. The germline gives CDR1 LNHDA, CDR2 SQIVND (reference sequence). This CDR3 is built from 12 residues. In DNA form, the CDR3 reads TGTGCCACACGCCGCACTCTAACTGAAGCTTTCTTT. This translates into CATRRTLTEAFF.

The table lists this clone with a count of one. This chain uses TRBV4-1 with TRBJ2-2; 10 bases match TRBD1. This CDR3 has 16 residues. Germline V gene lookup returns CDR1 MGHRA and CDR2 YSYEKL. Germline trimming cut 0 bases from V and 7 bases from J; bases unmatched to any gene: 5. CDR3 in DNA: TGCGCCAGCAGCCAAGAGGGACAGGGGTTTAACGGGGAGCTGTTTTTT. Translated, it gives CASSQEGQGFNGELFF.

Here the CDR3 reads CASSSVRWYTGELFF. The DNA for the CDR3 is TGTGCCAGCAGCTCTGTGAGGTGGTACACCGGGGAGCTGTTTTTT. The genes are TRBV7-2 and TRBJ2-2; D unresolved. Trimming stripped 4 bases from V and 3 bases from J, with 12 bases between. The CDR3 runs to 15 residues. Germline CDR1 and CDR2: SGHTA and FQGNSA. Full variable domain (rest looked up from reference TRBV7-2 and TRBJ2-2): GAGVSQSPSNKVTEKGKDVELRCDPISGHTALYWYRQSLGQGLEFLIYFQGNSAPDKSGLPSDRFSAERTGGSVSTLTIQRTQQEDSAVYLCASSSVRWYTGELFFGEGSRLTVL.

A single count supports this clone. This chain joins TRBV7-9 and TRBJ1-2, with 7 bases lining up with TRBD1. The germline gives CDR1 SEHNR, CDR2 FQNEAQ (reference sequence). The V segment lost 5 bases and the J segment 2 bases; nucleotides outside the gene matches: 2. This CDR3 region has 13 residues. The CDR3 region has the DNA TGTGCCAGCAGCACAGGGGACAACTATGGCTACACCTTC. Encoded protein: CASSTGDNYGYTF.